The 12 T cell receptor beta chains reported below all come from one sample, sequenced in a study of blood T cell repertoires in COVID-19. Clones were sequenced by immunoSEQ multiplex PCR, and TCRdb holds only the in-frame ones, with some missing. The sample has tens of thousands of clones, roughly nine tenths seen once. Specimen: peripheral blood. The receptors originated from a man in his 70s with active COVID-19.

This chain uses TRBV5-4 with TRBJ1-2, with TRBD1 matching over 7 bases. This CDR3 has 13 amino acids. The germline gives CDR1 SGHNT, CDR2 YYREEE (reference sequence). V shed 5 bases and J 2 bases; nucleotides not matched to a gene: 3. The CDR3 coding sequence is TGTGCCAGCAGTACGGACAGGAACTATGGCTACACCTTC. Amino acid sequence: CASSTDRNYGYTF.

This chain uses TRBV28 with TRBJ1-3, with 9 bases aligning to TRBD1. The CDR3 totals 17 residues. Germline assignment: CDR1 MDHEN and CDR2 SYDVKM. The ends lost 4 bases at V and 3 bases at J; junction bases unmatched: 10. The CDR3 region is CASSSLFDRGSGNTIYF. The CDR3 DNA reads TGTGCCAGCAGTTCCCTGTTCGACAGGGGGAGTGGAAACACCATATATTTT.

This clone was counted once. The chain recombines TRBV6-4 with TRBJ2-1; a possible D gene is TRBD2 (5 bases). This CDR3 is built from 14 residues. Germline CDR1 reads MRHNA; CDR2 reads SNTAGT. V lost 2 bases to trimming and J lost 6 bases, with 11 bases between them. The CDR3 protein is CASSDDYWGNEQFF. The DNA of the CDR3 is TGTGCCAGCAGTGACGACTATTGGGGCAATGAGCAGTTCTTC.

This clone is a singleton in its sample. V and J are TRBV4-2 and TRBJ2-1; 7 bases fit TRBD1. From germline, CDR1 is LGHNA and CDR2 YNFKEQ. With V trimmed by 5 bases and J by 1 base, 5 bases remained unmatched. CDR3 length: 15 amino acids. The CDR3 region is CASSSQGYSYNEQFF. The CDR3 coding sequence is TGTGCCAGCAGCTCACAGGGGTATTCCTACAATGAGCAGTTCTTC.

The chain joins TRBV4-3 to TRBJ2-1, with 7 bases aligning to TRBD2. This CDR3 has 17 residues. J was trimmed by 7 bases and V by 0 bases; bases with no gene match: 12. Germline V CDR1 and CDR2: LGHNA, YSLEER. The CDR3 DNA follows: TGCGCCAGCAGCCAAGATTTAGAGGGAGGGCCGGGAAATGAGCAGTTCTTC. It codes for CASSQDLEGGPGNEQFF.

This chain connects TRBV7-2 to TRBJ2-2, with D unclear. The CDR3 loop spans 14 amino acids. V was trimmed by 7 bases and J by 0 bases, leaving 9 bases between them. Germline loops: CDR1 SGHTA, CDR2 FQGNSA. CDR3 nucleotide sequence: TGTGCCAGCATCCTCGTAGCGAACACCGGGGAGCTGTTTTTT. Its protein product is CASILVANTGELFF.

The rearrangement uses TRBV2 and TRBJ1-5; no clear D. The CDR3 has 13 residues. V dropped 8 bases and J dropped 0 bases, with 8 bases sitting between them. Germline V gives CDR1 SNHLY, CDR2 FYNNEI. This chain's CDR3 is CASHAGSNQPQHF. The CDR3 DNA reads TGTGCCAGCCATGCGGGTAGCAATCAGCCCCAGCATTTT.

This clone was counted between two and nine times. The chain has TRBV18 and TRBJ2-3; 11 nucleotides agree with TRBD2. CDR1 is KGHSH and CDR2 is LQKENI in the germline V gene. The CDR3 covers 19 residues. V gave up 5 bases and J gave up 1 base; unmatched junction bases: 14. Written as DNA, the CDR3 is TGTGCCAGCTCAGGAACTAGCGGGAGAATTGTAGGGCGCACAGATACGCAGTATTTT. This codes for CASSGTSGRIVGRTDTQYF.

This chain connects TRBV11-2 to TRBJ2-5; D gene unclear. Germline CDR1 and CDR2: SGHAT and FQNNGV. Trimming stripped 5 bases from V and 7 bases from J, with 8 bases between. This CDR3 is 11 amino acids long. CDR3 DNA: TGTGCCAGCAGCCCTCCGGGGACCCAGTACTTC. It codes for CASSPPGTQYF.

This rearrangement joins TRBV6-5 to TRBJ2-7, with 10 nucleotides matching TRBD2. Trimming took 6 bases from V and 5 from J; bases not matched to a gene: 10. CDR3 size: 15 residues. CDR1 MNHEY and CDR2 SVGAGI come from the germline V gene. The CDR3, as DNA: TGTGCCAGCAGGTCTAGCGGGAGAGGTTCCCACGAGCAGTACTTC. Its translation: CASRSSGRGSHEQYF.

The V call is TRBV19, the J call TRBJ2-5; TRBD1 might be the D (5 bases). CDR3 length: 13 residues. V lost 3 bases to trimming and J lost 4 bases, with 9 bases between them. CDR1 LNHDA and CDR2 SQIVND come from the germline V gene (reference sequence). Here the CDR3 DNA reads TGTGCCAGTAGTATTCAGGGCGCAGAGACCCAGTACTTC. This encodes CASSIQGAETQYF. Full variable domain (outside the CDR3, taken from reference TRBV19 and TRBJ2-5): DGGITQSPKYLFRKEGQNVTLSCEQNLNHDAMYWYRQDPGQGLRLIYYSQIVNDFQKGDIAEGYSVSREKKESFPLTVTSAQKNPTAFYLCASSIQGAETQYFGPGTRLLVL.

The V gene is TRBV28, the J gene TRBJ2-1, with 8 bases lining up with TRBD2. Germline V gene sequence: CDR1 MDHEN, CDR2 SYDVKM. V lost 6 bases to trimming and J lost 7 bases; unmatched junction nucleotides: 8. The CDR3 has 14 amino acids. The chain's CDR3 is CASRAPGLGNEQFF. The CDR3, as DNA: TGTGCCAGCAGGGCGCCGGGACTAGGAAATGAGCAGTTCTTC.